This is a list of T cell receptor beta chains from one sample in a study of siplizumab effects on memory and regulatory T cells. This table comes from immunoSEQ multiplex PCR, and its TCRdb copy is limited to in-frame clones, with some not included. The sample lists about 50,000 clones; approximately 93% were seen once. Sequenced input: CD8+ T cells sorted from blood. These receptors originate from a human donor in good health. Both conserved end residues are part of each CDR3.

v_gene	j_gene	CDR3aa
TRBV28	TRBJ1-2	CASTREWGGNGYTF
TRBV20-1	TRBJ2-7	CSAPVGYEQYF
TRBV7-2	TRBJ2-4	CASSLARTSTYLAKNIQYF
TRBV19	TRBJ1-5	CASSTDFPTGLEPQHF
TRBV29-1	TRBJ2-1	CSVLKYTSPDLIREQFF
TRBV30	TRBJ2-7	CAWTDPPYEQYF
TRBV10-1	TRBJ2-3	CASRGTGRIIDTQYF
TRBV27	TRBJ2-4	CASSQPAESLNIQYF
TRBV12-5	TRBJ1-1	CASARQWTEAFF
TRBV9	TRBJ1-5	CASSVDSYQPQHF
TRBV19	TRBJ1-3	CASPTRSGNTIYF
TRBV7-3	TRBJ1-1	CASSSDRARAFF
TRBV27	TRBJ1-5	CATGRYSNQPQHF
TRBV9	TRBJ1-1	CASSSRPLGRDYTEAFF
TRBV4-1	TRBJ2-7	CASSQFSESEQYF
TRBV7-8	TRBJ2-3	CASSPPSAGRADTQYF
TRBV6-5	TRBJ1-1	CASSYRRDTEAFF
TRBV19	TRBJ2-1	CASSAGTGSPYNEQFF
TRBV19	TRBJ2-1	CASSTSGSIYNEQFF
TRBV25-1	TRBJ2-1	CASSEPRLAGGPYNEQFF
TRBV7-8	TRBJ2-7	CASSFVPVGPKSSTYEQYF
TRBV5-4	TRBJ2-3	CASSFKEGDTQYF
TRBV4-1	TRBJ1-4	CASSPDNEKLFF
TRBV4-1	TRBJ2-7	CASSQGSVRVADEQYF
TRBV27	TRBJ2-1	CASSKGGPYNEQFF
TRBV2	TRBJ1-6	CASSEYGVNSPLHF
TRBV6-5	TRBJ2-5	CASRSRGGLETQYF
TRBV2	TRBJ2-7	CASSATELEQYF
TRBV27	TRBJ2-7	CASSLTAGGYEQYF